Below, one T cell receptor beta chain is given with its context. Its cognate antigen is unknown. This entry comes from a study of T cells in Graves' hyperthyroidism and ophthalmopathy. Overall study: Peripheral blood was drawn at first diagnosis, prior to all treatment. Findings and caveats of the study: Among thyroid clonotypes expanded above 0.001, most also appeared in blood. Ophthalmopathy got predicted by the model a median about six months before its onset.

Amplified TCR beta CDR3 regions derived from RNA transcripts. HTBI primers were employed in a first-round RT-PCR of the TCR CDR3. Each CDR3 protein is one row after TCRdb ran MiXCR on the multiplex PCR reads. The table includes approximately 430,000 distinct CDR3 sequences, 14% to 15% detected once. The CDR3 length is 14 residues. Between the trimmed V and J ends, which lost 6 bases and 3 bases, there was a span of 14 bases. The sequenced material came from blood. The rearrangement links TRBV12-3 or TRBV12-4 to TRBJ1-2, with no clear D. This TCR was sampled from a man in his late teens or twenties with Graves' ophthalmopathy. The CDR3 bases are TGTGCCAGCAGAAGGGATCGGCGGGACTATGGCTACACCTTC. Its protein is CASRRDRRDYGYTF.